This entry describes one T cell receptor beta chain. Antigen: not known. The CDR3 spans 15 residues. V lost 7 bases, J lost 1 base, and 17 bases lay in between. Germline-derived CDR1 and CDR2 are SGDLS and YYNGEE. These data originate in a study of T cells after yellow fever vaccination. Study at large: Fractions containing few cells were prepared with SMART-Seq v4 Ultra Low Input.

Study-wide results and limits: Clonotypes shared by both compartments, CD4 and CD8, made up a small share. Among primary-vaccination clones, most reappeared after the booster, at roughly 96% for CD4 and 85% to 90% for CD8.

Production of TCR cDNA was by 5'RACE template switching, which also added a universal primer site and UMIs. TCRdb reprocessed the 5' RACE reads via MiXCR and lists one record per CDR3 protein. Among over 300,000 distinct CDR3 sequences listed, around 7% were seen once. The chain is built from TRBV9 and TRBJ1-2, with D maybe TRBD1 (5 bases). The origin of this receptor is a man aged 18 to 29 who received the YFV17D yellow fever vaccine. The sample in question was PBMCs, obtained 35 to 50 days after the first yellow fever vaccination. The CDR3 reads CASSRQRSNNYGYTF. In nucleotides, the CDR3 is TGTGCCAGCTCCCGACAGCGCTCCAATAACTATGGCTACACCTTC.